This TCR beta chain was sequenced during a study of CD8 T cells in ankylosing spondylitis (dated by TCRdb to 2015 to 2018). In terms of the full investigation: T cell receptor beta repertoires were profiled in healthy donors and ankylosing spondylitis patients so that disease-linked TCR variants could be found. Peripheral blood was sampled, and synovial fluid was additionally collected from ankylosing spondylitis patients. The full study cohort comprised 25 or so ankylosing spondylitis patients and over a hundred healthy donors.

The germline V gene encodes CDR1 MNHEY and CDR2 SVGEGT. The CDR3 measures 17 amino acids from cysteine to phenylalanine. Just CDR3 DNA is preserved here, 51 bases in frame from base 1. The germline ends are 14 bases apart after V is trimmed by 2 bases and J by 0 bases. With regard to this clonotype: Its antigen target is currently unknown. No base quality values were provided; no much bigger clone lies one nucleotide off.

Sequencing was carried out with an Illumina HiSeq 2500. Quantitative 5'-RACE with molecular barcodes was used to prepare TCR beta libraries. As for the original processing: Disease-linked TCR variants were identified with a new computational method built on a probabilistic model of VDJ rearrangement. TCRdb ran its own pipeline on the public reads, namely fastp trimming at Q25 and MiXCR clone calling, and kept in-frame beta chains. Each record represents a unique CDR3 protein, reported with the most common genes and DNA among its rows. The V and J calls come from TCRdb's annotation, not from the publication. Across this sample there are 700,000 to 1,000,000 distinct CDR3 sequences, with about 12% seen only once. Less than 0.65% of the sample lies in the top ten. Results the study describes overall, beyond this receptor: A TCR beta motif of about 8 highly homologous amino acid variants appeared characteristic of blood from ankylosing spondylitis patients. The disease-linked clones showed a CD8+ phenotype and occurred at relatively low frequencies in peripheral blood. Some motif variants had previously been reported in the synovial fluid and blood of reactive arthritis patients, which suggests shared mechanisms of disease initiation. Significant enrichment of the disease-linked clones was reported in matched synovial fluid samples from ankylosing spondylitis patients.

The sequence derives from a male donor with ankylosing spondylitis. Sample: blood, either unsorted or a sorted T cell fraction (not recorded which). Recombination joined TRBV6-2 or TRBV6-3 with TRBJ2-1; the D region possibly corresponds to TRBD1 (5 bases align). The DNA sequence is given as TGTGCCAGCAGTTACGGGGCAGGGCGAAGCTCCTACAATGAGCAGTTCTTC. This codes for CASSYGAGRSSYNEQFF.